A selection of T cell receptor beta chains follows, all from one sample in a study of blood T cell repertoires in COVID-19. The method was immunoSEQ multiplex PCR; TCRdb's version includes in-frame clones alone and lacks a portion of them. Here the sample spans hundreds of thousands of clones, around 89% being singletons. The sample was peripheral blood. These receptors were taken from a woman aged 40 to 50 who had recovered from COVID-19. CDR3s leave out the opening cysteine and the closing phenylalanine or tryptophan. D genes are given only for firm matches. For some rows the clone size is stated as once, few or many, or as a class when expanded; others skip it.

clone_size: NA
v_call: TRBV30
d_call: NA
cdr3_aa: AWSAGGRGYGYT

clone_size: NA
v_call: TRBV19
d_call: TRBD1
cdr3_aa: ASSIRPGGWQPQH

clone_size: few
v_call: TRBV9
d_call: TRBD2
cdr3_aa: ASSVASSGTSYEQY

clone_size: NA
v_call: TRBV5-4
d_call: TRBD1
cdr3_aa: ASSSAQGRIYGYT

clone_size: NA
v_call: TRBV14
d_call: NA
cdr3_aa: ASSQRNEKLF

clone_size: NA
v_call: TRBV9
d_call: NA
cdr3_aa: ASSVEAGTSYEQY

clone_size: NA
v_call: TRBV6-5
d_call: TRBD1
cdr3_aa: ASRRGTVRETQY

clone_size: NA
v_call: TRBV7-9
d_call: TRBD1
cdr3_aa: ASSLRGDRAGYGYT

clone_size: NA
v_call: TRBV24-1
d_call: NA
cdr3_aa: ATRSGNNSPLH

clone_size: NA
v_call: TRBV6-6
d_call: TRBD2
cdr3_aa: ASTPWTSGSYEQY

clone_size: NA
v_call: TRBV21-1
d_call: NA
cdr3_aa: ASSTPTSVGNEQF

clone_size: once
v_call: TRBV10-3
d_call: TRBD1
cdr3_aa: AISRGGTENSPLH

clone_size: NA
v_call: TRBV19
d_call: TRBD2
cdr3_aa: ASRNGLAEETQY

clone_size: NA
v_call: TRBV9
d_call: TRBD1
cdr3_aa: ATMDRSYGYT

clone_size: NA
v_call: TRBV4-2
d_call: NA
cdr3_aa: ASSQEGGVGVPYNEQF

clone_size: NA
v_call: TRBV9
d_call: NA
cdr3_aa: ASSLGDTILGYT

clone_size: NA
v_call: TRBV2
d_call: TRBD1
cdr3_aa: ASRQGGTDTQY

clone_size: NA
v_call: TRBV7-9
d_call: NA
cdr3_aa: ASSLGGRSSYEQY

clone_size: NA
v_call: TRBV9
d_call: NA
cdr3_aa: ASSALGGEQF

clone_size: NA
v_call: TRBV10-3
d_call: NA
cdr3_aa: AISDLRDNEQF

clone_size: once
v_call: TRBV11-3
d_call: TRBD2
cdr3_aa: ASSSGLWREGLETQY

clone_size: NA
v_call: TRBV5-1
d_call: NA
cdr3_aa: ASSLDTGGAGNTIY

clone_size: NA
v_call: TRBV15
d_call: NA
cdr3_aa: ATSRFSSYNSPLH

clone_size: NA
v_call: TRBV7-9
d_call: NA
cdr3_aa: ASSLWPQNSPLH

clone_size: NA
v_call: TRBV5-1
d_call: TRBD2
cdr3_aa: ASSLVLAGPQGTQY

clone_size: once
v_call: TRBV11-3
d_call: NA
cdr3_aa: ASSLDPGTEAF

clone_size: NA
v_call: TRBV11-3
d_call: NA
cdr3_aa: ASSGADSHVETQY

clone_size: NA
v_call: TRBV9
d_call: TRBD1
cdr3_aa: ASTAADRGFYGYT

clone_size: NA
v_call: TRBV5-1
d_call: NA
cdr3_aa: ASSPDTAYGYT

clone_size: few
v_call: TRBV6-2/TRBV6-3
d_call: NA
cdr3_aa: ASSYGDMRAEQY

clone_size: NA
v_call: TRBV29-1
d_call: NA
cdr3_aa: RAWGDGYT

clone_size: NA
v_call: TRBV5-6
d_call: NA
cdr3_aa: ASSIRDNGYT

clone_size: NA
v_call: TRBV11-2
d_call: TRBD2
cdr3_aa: ASSLGASGWNEQF

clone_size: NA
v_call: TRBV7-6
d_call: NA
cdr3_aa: ASSPQRAVVGDTQY

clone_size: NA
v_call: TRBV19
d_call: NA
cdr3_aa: ASSIGAGWGETQY

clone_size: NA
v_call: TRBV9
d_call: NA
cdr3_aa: ASSDRLGSAETQY

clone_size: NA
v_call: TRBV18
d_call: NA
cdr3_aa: ASSPPNRAGYGYT

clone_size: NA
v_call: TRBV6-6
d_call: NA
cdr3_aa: ASGQQGKTGELF

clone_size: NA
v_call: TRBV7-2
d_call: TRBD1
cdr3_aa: ASSLGQGSPYGYT